The rows below give T cell receptor beta chains drawn from one sample of a study of T cell responses to AZD1222 COVID-19 vaccine. Some clones are missing from TCRdb's copy, which holds only in-frame ones; the method was immunoSEQ multiplex PCR. The repertoire includes 100,000 to 150,000 clones, approximately 88% of them detected once, and roughly 5.4% sits in the top ten. The specimen was peripheral blood, collected on day 0 of AZD1222 vaccination. Receptors originate from an adult in good health. Both conserved end residues are part of each CDR3. The D gene is left open where the match is weak. For some rows the clone size is stated as once, few or many, or as a class when expanded; others skip it.

cdr3_nt	cdr3_aa	d_call	j_call	v_call	clone_size
TGTGCCAGCAGCCACAGGGTTGGCGAGCAGTACTTC	CASSHRVGEQYF	NA	TRBJ2-7	TRBV7-9	few
TGTGCCAGCAGCCGCTTTGAGGGGGCGAAGGGAGAGACCCAGTACTTC	CASSRFEGAKGETQYF	TRBD1	TRBJ2-5	TRBV7-2	NA
TGTGCCAGCAGTTCCCCAGGGACACCCTATAGCAATCAGCCCCAGCATTTT	CASSSPGTPYSNQPQHF	NA	TRBJ1-5	TRBV28	NA
TGTGCCAGCAGCTTGATTACCGGGACAGGTCGACGAAACACCATATATTTT	CASSLITGTGRRNTIYF	TRBD1	TRBJ1-3	TRBV7-9	NA
TGTGCCAGCAGCTTAGTCTACGAGCAGTACTTC	CASSLVYEQYF	NA	TRBJ2-7	TRBV11-3	NA
TGTGCCAGTAATCGGGCGGATAACTATGGCTACACCTTC	CASNRADNYGYTF	NA	TRBJ1-2	TRBV19	NA
TGCGCCAGCAGCTCGAGGACTAGCGGTGTCTCCTACAATGAGCAGTTCTTC	CASSSRTSGVSYNEQFF	TRBD2	TRBJ2-1	TRBV5-1	NA
TGTGCCAGCAGCCAAGAGGGGACTAGCGGGGGGCATTACGAGCAGTACTTC	CASSQEGTSGGHYEQYF	TRBD2	TRBJ2-7	TRBV4-2	once
TGCGCCAGCAGCTTAAGGACTCCTGGTGTGGATGAGCAGTTCTTC	CASSLRTPGVDEQFF	NA	TRBJ2-1	TRBV5-1	NA
TGTGCCAGCAGCTTAGTCGACAGGGGGCAGGATGGCTACACCTTC	CASSLVDRGQDGYTF	TRBD1	TRBJ1-2	TRBV7-9	NA
TGTGCCAGCAGCCAAGAGGGCAGGGTCGGTGAGCAGTTCTTC	CASSQEGRVGEQFF	NA	TRBJ2-1	TRBV3-1/TRBV3-2	NA
TGTGCCAGCAGCCTCCTAGCCCAGGGAGGGACTGAAGCTTTCTTT	CASSLLAQGGTEAFF	NA	TRBJ1-1	TRBV7-8	NA
TGTGCCAGCTCAGAGGGACGGACCTCCAACTATGGCTACACCTTC	CASSEGRTSNYGYTF	NA	TRBJ1-2	TRBV18	NA
TGCAGTGCTAGTAGAGACACGGACAGCAATCAGCCCCAGCATTTT	CSASRDTDSNQPQHF	NA	TRBJ1-5	TRBV20-1	once
TGTGCCAGCAGCCGGGGACAGGGGGCAGATACGCAGTATTTT	CASSRGQGADTQYF	TRBD1	TRBJ2-3	TRBV5-4	NA
TGTGCCAGCAGTTACCTGTCAGGGGGCAGCTACACCATATATTTT	CASSYLSGGSYTIYF	TRBD1	TRBJ1-3	TRBV6-5	NA
TGCAGTGCTAGTGTCCCCTCCGGCTTCTACGAGCAGTACTTC	CSASVPSGFYEQYF	NA	TRBJ2-7	TRBV20-1	NA
TGTGCCAGCAGCCCATCCGGGACCCTAAACTACGAGCAGTACTTC	CASSPSGTLNYEQYF	NA	TRBJ2-7	TRBV5-4	NA
TGTGCCAGTAGTATTCTTGCCCGCTTCTCTGGAAACACCATATATTTT	CASSILARFSGNTIYF	NA	TRBJ1-3	TRBV19	NA
TGTGCCAGCAGTCCACACGGACTAGCGGGAGAAAAGGATACGCAGTATTTT	CASSPHGLAGEKDTQYF	TRBD2	TRBJ2-3	TRBV25-1	once
TGTGCCAGCAGCTTGGGGGACCGGCCCTCCTACGAGCAGTACTTC	CASSLGDRPSYEQYF	NA	TRBJ2-7	TRBV5-4	NA
TGTGCCAGCAGCCCTAAATTATCCGGGACAGCATCCTACGAGCAGTACTTC	CASSPKLSGTASYEQYF	TRBD1	TRBJ2-7	TRBV3-1/TRBV3-2	NA
TGTGCCAGCAGGGGACAGAGCAATCAGCCCCAGCATTTT	CASRGQSNQPQHF	TRBD1	TRBJ1-5	TRBV6-5	NA
TGTGCCAGCACCGAGGGGGGGACTCCATACAATGAGCAGTTCTTC	CASTEGGTPYNEQFF	NA	TRBJ2-1	TRBV6-5	NA
TGTGCCACCAGTGATTTGGGGGACCACAAAATCACAGATACGCAGTATTTT	CATSDLGDHKITDTQYF	NA	TRBJ2-3	TRBV24-1	NA
TGCGCCAGCAGCTTGGCCGGACAGGGGGGTCAAGAGACCCAGTACTTC	CASSLAGQGGQETQYF	TRBD1	TRBJ2-5	TRBV5-1	NA
TGTGCCAGCACCCTAGCTCTAGCGGGAGACCTCTACGAGCAGTACTTC	CASTLALAGDLYEQYF	TRBD2	TRBJ2-7	TRBV7-9	NA
TGTGCCAGCACCCCCCGTGGGCAGGGTCATCAGCCCCAGCATTTT	CASTPRGQGHQPQHF	NA	TRBJ1-5	TRBV6-2/TRBV6-3	NA
TGTGCCAGTAACTCTAGACCGACGACCAATGAAAAACTGTTTTTT	CASNSRPTTNEKLFF	NA	TRBJ1-4	TRBV28	NA
TGTGCCAGCAGTTCCCAGGGACAGGGAGATCAGCCCCAGCATTTT	CASSSQGQGDQPQHF	TRBD1	TRBJ1-5	TRBV28	NA
TGTGCCAGCACTTCGAGGGGGAACACTGAAGCTTTCTTT	CASTSRGNTEAFF	NA	TRBJ1-1	TRBV5-6	few
TGTGCCAGCAGCTTGCAACAGGGTTACGAGCAGTACTTC	CASSLQQGYEQYF	NA	TRBJ2-7	TRBV11-3	NA
TGTGCCAGTAGTGCGACAGGGCTCGGTGGGGCCAACGTCCTGACTTTC	CASSATGLGGANVLTF	TRBD1	TRBJ2-6	TRBV19	NA
TGTGCCAGCAGAGGACAGGGCCCAAACACTGAAGCTTTCTTT	CASRGQGPNTEAFF	TRBD1	TRBJ1-1	TRBV28	NA
TGTGCCAGCAGCCGGACAGGCAACTATGGCTACACCTTC	CASSRTGNYGYTF	TRBD1	TRBJ1-2	TRBV6-5	once
TGTGCCAGTAGTACAGAGTCTGGGGAGACCCAGTACTTC	CASSTESGETQYF	NA	TRBJ2-5	TRBV19	NA
TGTGCCAGCAGTTACGACAGGGGTATCGGGGAGCTGTTTTTT	CASSYDRGIGELFF	TRBD1	TRBJ2-2	TRBV6-5	NA
TGTGCCACCCAGGGTGAGAGAGTCACCGGGGAGCTGTTTTTT	CATQGERVTGELFF	NA	TRBJ2-2	TRBV10-3	NA
TGTGCCAGCTCAATTATGGGAGGATCGGGTCAGCCCCAGCATTTT	CASSIMGGSGQPQHF	NA	TRBJ1-5	TRBV5-4	NA
TGTGCCAGTACCACCTCCGGGGGGCGATCCCTAAGAGAGCAGTTCTTC	CASTTSGGRSLREQFF	NA	TRBJ2-1	TRBV19	NA
TGCGCCAGCAGACCGAACGGACAGTCCAATCAGCCCCAGCATTTT	CASRPNGQSNQPQHF	NA	TRBJ1-5	TRBV5-1	NA
TGTGCCAGCAGTTTTTCAGGATCCACAGGGGTGAACACTGAAGCTTTCTTT	CASSFSGSTGVNTEAFF	TRBD1	TRBJ1-1	TRBV27	NA
TGTGCCAGCGGAGAATGGGCAGACCAAGAGACCCAGTACTTC	CASGEWADQETQYF	NA	TRBJ2-5	TRBV7-9	once
TGCAGTGCTAGGGTCAACACTGAAGCTTTCTTT	CSARVNTEAFF	NA	TRBJ1-1	TRBV20-1	NA
TGTGCCAGCAGTGAAACACAGGGAACTAACTATGGCTACACCTTC	CASSETQGTNYGYTF	NA	TRBJ1-2	TRBV2	NA
TGTGCCAGCGGTAACTACAATGAGCAGTTCTTC	CASGNYNEQFF	NA	TRBJ2-1	TRBV27	NA
TGTGCCAGCAGCCAAGGTTCAGGCAATCAGCCCCAGCATTTT	CASSQGSGNQPQHF	NA	TRBJ1-5	TRBV3-1/TRBV3-2	NA
TGTGCCAGCAGTTTCAAAACCGGGACTAGCGGGAGAGGGGGCTCCTACAATGAGCAGTTCTTC	CASSFKTGTSGRGGSYNEQFF	TRBD2	TRBJ2-1	TRBV28	NA
TGTGCCAGCAGCTTACCAGCAGGACAGGGGGCGTTGAATGAAAAACTGTTTTTT	CASSLPAGQGALNEKLFF	TRBD1	TRBJ1-4	TRBV28	once